The subject of this entry is one T cell receptor (beta chain). Its antigen remains unidentified. The data were produced by immunoSEQ multiplex PCR, yet TCRdb's version contains in-frame clones alone and is incomplete. Of 85,000 to 90,000 clones in the sample, around 94% were seen once. These data come from a study of Tregs in tolerant kidney transplant recipients. The study's findings and limits: The most relevant donor-specific Treg TCRbeta repertoire apparently came from expansion with activated donor B cells.

Unmatched junction bases numbered 7, after V lost 4 bases and J lost 4 bases. Germline CDR1 and CDR2: ENHRY and SYGVKD. CDR3 length: 16 residues. The sequence derives from a human donor in good health. V gene TRBV10-3 combines with J gene TRBJ2-1, with TRBD2 identical over 10 bases. Sequenced input: CD8+ T cells from blood. As DNA, the CDR3 is TGTGCCATCAGTGGGACTAGCGGAGGAGGGTACAATGAGCAGTTCTTC. This encodes CAISGTSGGGYNEQFF.